Presented here are 9 T cell receptor beta chains from one specimen sequenced in a study of CD8+ T cells in alopecia areata. Sequencing templates came from extracted RNA that was reverse transcribed into cDNA. Here immunoSEQ multiplex PCR was the method, and the copy in TCRdb shows in-frame clones only, minus some. The sample has roughly 150,000 clones, more than 40% seen once. Specimen: CD4+ T cells sorted from blood. The receptors shown here come from a human donor with alopecia areata.

There are a few counts of this clone. The J gene is TRBJ1-4, the V gene TRBV4-1; D not resolved. CDR1 and CDR2 from the germline V gene are MGHRA and YSYEKL. The CDR3 has 18 residues. With 1 base removed from V and 0 bases from J, the gap between germline ends came to 15 bases. The CDR3: CASSQGLGKGSTNEKLFF. CDR3 bases: TGCGCCAGCAGCCAAGGGTTGGGGAAAGGATCAACTAATGAAAAACTGTTTTTT.

V is TRBV30 and J is TRBJ2-7; D not certain. Trimming shortened V by 1 base and J by 8 bases, and 15 bases separated the two germline ends. CDR3 length: 13 residues. CDR1 is GTSNPN and CDR2 is SVGIG in the germline V gene (reference sequence). CDR3 protein: CAWSAPPYDKQYF. The CDR3 nucleotides read TGTGCCTGGAGTGCTCCACCGTACGACAAGCAGTACTTC.

Comment on this clone: This same CDR3 is encoded by further DNA sequences in the sample. CDR3 amino acids: CASSLGQSTDTQYF. DNA for the CDR3: TGCGCCAGCAGCTTGGGACAGTCCACAGATACGCAGTATTTT. V is TRBV5-1 and J is TRBJ2-3, with a weak D call TRBD1 (5 bases). V was clipped by 0 bases and J by 2 bases, with 7 bases between them. This CDR3 spans 14 amino acids. Germline assignment: CDR1 SGHRS and CDR2 YFSETQ.

The chain joins TRBV28 to TRBJ1-2, with unresolved D. Per the germline V gene, CDR1 is MDHEN and CDR2 is SYDVKM. The CDR3 covers 13 residues. The V gene lost 4 bases and the J gene lost 7 bases, with 13 bases spanning the gap. The CDR3 is CASSYRYSGGYTF. In DNA, the CDR3 is TGTGCCAGCAGTTACCGTTATAGCGGTGGCTACACCTTC.

The table lists this clone with a count of one. This sequence joins TRBV5-4 and TRBJ2-3; D is ambiguous. CDR1 and CDR2 (germline): SGHNT, YYREEE (reference sequence). V lost 0 bases, J lost 5 bases, and 7 bases lay in between. CDR3 length: 13 amino acids. CDR3 amino acids: CASSLEELDTQYF. The DNA for the CDR3 is TGTGCCAGCAGCTTGGAGGAGCTAGATACGCAGTATTTT.

This chain links TRBV2 with TRBJ2-3; 10 bases line up with TRBD2. CDR1 is SNHLY, CDR2 FYNNEI, per germline. With 4 bases clipped from V and 6 bases from J, the junction kept 10 bases outside the gene matches. The CDR3 length is 16 residues. CDR3 residues: CASSAPLAGISDTQYF. In DNA, the CDR3 is TGTGCCAGCAGTGCCCCACTAGCGGGAATTTCGGATACGCAGTATTTT. Supplemented by reference TRBV2 and TRBJ2-3, the full variable domain reads EPEVTQTPSHQVTQMGQEVILRCVPISNHLYFYWYRQILGQKVEFLVSFYNNEISEKSEIFDDQFSVERPDGSNFTLKIRSTKLEDSAMYFCASSAPLAGISDTQYFGPGTRLTVL.

The rearrangement links TRBV30 to TRBJ2-7; possible D gene TRBD1, 6 bases. The V end lost 3 bases, the J end lost 2 bases, and 8 bases lay between the germline ends. The CDR3 spans 12 residues. Germline CDR1 GTSNPN, CDR2 SVGIG (reference sequence). Written as DNA, the CDR3 is TGTGCCTGGAGAGGGGGAACCTACGAGCAGTACTTC. Translated: CAWRGGTYEQYF.

The rearrangement uses TRBV10-3 and TRBJ2-3; D is uncertain. Germline CDR1 is ENHRY and CDR2 is SYGVKD. The CDR3 consists of 13 residues. Trimming pared 4 bases from V and 3 bases from J, leaving 8 bases between. The CDR3 coding sequence is TGTGCCATCAGTGGAGCGCCGACAGATACGCAGTATTTT. It yields the protein CAISGAPTDTQYF.

CDR3 amino acids: CASSQVNLVGTQYF. The DNA for the CDR3 is TGCGCCAGCAGCCAAGTGAATTTGGTGGGGACCCAGTACTTC. The V gene is TRBV4-1, the J gene TRBJ2-5; D is unclear. Per the germline V gene, CDR1 is MGHRA and CDR2 is YSYEKL. V lost 1 base and J lost 7, with 13 bases in between. The length of the CDR3 is 14 residues.